The 10 T cell receptor beta chains given below trace back to one sample, sequenced in a study of CXCR3-negative and CXCR3-positive naive CD8 T cells. UMI-labeled 5' RACE yielded the TRB cDNA libraries. One entry per CDR3 protein, without DNA, is what TCRdb gives after re-calling the 5' RACE reads. The sample includes tens of thousands of distinct CDR3 sequences. The specimen was memory CD8+ T cells from blood. The receptors were sampled from a human donor in good health. Some clones in this sample may be carry-over from other donors' samples.

The chain has TRBV7-3 and TRBJ2-3; TCRdb's D gene call, TRBD2, goes unchecked for lack of DNA. This CDR3 contains 15 residues. Germline V gives CDR1 SGHTA, CDR2 FQGTGA. The CDR3 sequence: CASSESSGSTDTQYF.

The chain has TRBV15 and TRBJ2-7; the TRBD1 assignment by TCRdb is unverifiable without DNA. The germline V gene encodes CDR1 LNHNV and CDR2 YYDKDF (reference sequence). The CDR3 is 14 amino acids. This CDR3 reads CATSRADRDYEQYF.

V is TRBV4-3 and J is TRBJ2-5; as DNA is missing, the TRBD1 call by TCRdb cannot be tested. CDR3 length: 15 residues. Looked up from germline, CDR1 is LGHNA and CDR2 is YSLEER. The CDR3 loop reads CASSQERGGWETQYF.

This chain uses TRBV7-6 with TRBJ2-5. CDR1 is SGHVS and CDR2 is FNYEAQ in the germline V gene. The CDR3 length is 13 residues. CDR3 loop: CASSPVELETQYF.

CDR3 region: CASTKGGEAVTEAFF. This sequence joins TRBV6-1 and TRBJ1-1. The CDR3 contains 15 residues. The germline V gene has CDR1 MNHNS and CDR2 SASEGT.

The chain joins TRBV7-9 to TRBJ2-2; TCRdb returns TRBD1, unconfirmable since there is no DNA. This CDR3 has 16 amino acids. Germline lookup yields CDR1 SEHNR and CDR2 FQNEAQ (reference sequence). The CDR3 reads CASSLQPRGYTGELFF.

The chain is built from TRBV6-6 and TRBJ1-5. The CDR3 sequence is 13 residues long. CDR1 and CDR2 (germline): MNHNY, SVGAGI (reference sequence). The CDR3 sequence is CAISFSSNQPQHF.

The V gene is TRBV7-2, the J gene TRBJ1-3; absent DNA, TCRdb's TRBD1 call cannot be checked. This CDR3 is built from 18 residues. The germline gives CDR1 SGHTA, CDR2 FQGNSA. CDR3: CASSLVPSAQISGNTIYF.

V and J are TRBV6-5 and TRBJ2-7; TCRdb designates TRBD1, a call that cannot be tested without DNA. The CDR3 has 15 amino acids. Germline values: CDR1 MNHEY, CDR2 SVGAGI. The CDR3 protein is CASSLWTGEVGEQYF.

The J gene is TRBJ1-1, the V gene TRBV7-9; TCRdb gives TRBD1 as the D gene, but with no DNA this cannot be confirmed. The CDR3 loop spans 17 amino acids. In germline, CDR1 is SEHNR, CDR2 FQNEAQ (reference sequence). This CDR3 reads CASSQKQGEEMNTEAFF.